This T cell receptor beta chain was sequenced for a study of shared clonotypes between healthy human individuals. Sequenced by immunoSEQ multiplex PCR; TCRdb stores in-frame clones only, minus some. The sample has under 2,500,000 clones, around 95% seen once. V lost 0 bases to trimming and J lost 5 bases, with 10 bases between them. Germline CDR1 and CDR2: GTSNPN and SVGIG (reference sequence). The CDR3 is made up of 13 amino acids. This clonotype originated in a man aged 18 to 29 in good health. The specimen was naive CD4+ T cells sorted from blood. Sample subset: CD45RA+ positively selected. The chain combines TRBV30 with TRBJ1-1; D is uncertain. This chain's CDR3 is CAWSVRWGTEAFF. The CDR3 coding sequence is TGTGCCTGGAGTGTACGGTGGGGAACTGAAGCTTTCTTT.